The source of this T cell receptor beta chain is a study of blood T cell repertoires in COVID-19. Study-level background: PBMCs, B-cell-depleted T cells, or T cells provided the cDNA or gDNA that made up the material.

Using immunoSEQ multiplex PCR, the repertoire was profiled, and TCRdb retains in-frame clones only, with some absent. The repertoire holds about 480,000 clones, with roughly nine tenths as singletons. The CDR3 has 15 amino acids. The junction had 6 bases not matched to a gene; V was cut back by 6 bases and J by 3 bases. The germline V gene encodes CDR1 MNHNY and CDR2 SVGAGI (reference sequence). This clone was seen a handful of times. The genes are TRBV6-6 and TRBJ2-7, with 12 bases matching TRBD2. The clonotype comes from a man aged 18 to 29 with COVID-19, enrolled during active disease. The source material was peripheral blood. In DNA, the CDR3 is TGTGCCAGCAGGGCTAGCGGGGGGGAGAGCTACGAGCAGTACTTC. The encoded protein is CASRASGGESYEQYF.